Reported below is one T cell receptor (beta chain). These data originate in a study of blood T cell repertoires in COVID-19. Study as a whole: From the United States, Italy and Spain came samples of acute and convalescent COVID-19. T cells, B-cell-depleted T cells, or PBMCs supplied cDNA or gDNA.

How the authors handled the data: Scientists estimated how many nucleated cells there were by amplifying reference gene primers. This table comes from immunoSEQ multiplex PCR, and its TCRdb copy is limited to in-frame clones, with some not included. V, J and clone size were drawn from that table, and D and trimming were deduced from the DNA. The table has under 150,000 clones, around three quarters seen once. The material sequenced was peripheral blood. The receptor comes from a woman of 80 years or more with acute or convalescent COVID-19.

The CDR3 sequence: CAISESFGDSGEQFF. The CDR3 bases are TGTGCCATCAGTGAGTCTTTCGGTGACAGTGGTGAGCAGTTCTTC. The chain has TRBV10-3 and TRBJ2-1; the D gene is possibly TRBD1 (5 bases). CDR1 and CDR2 (germline): ENHRY, SYGVKD. CDR3 length: 15 amino acids. V lost 0 bases to trimming and J lost 9 bases, with 15 bases between them.